The 8 T cell receptor beta chains given below trace back to one sample, sequenced in a study of CD8 T cells in Susac syndrome. The RNA, about 0.45 to 1 ug, was put through reverse transcription using random hexamers. TCRdb used MiXCR to reprocess the immunoSEQ multiplex PCR reads, holding one entry per CDR3 protein. The sample yields about 300,000 distinct CDR3 sequences, around 90% seen once. The material sequenced was CD4+ T cells from PBMCs. These receptors all stem from a human donor with multiple sclerosis.

This chain connects TRBV4-3 to TRBJ2-7; D might be TRBD1 (6 bases). CDR1 is LGHNA and CDR2 is YSLEER in the germline V gene. The CDR3 is 18 amino acids. The ends were cut back, 1 base at V and 2 bases at J, with 21 bases in the middle. The CDR3 spells CASSQGAWGQVRAYEQYF. CDR3 nucleotides: TGCGCCAGCAGCCAAGGCGCCTGGGGACAAGTACGTGCCTACGAGCAGTACTTC.

The CDR3 DNA sequence: TGTGCCAGCAGCTTCGTGACAGGGAGGAACACTGAAGCTTTCTTT. Translation gives CASSFVTGRNTEAFF. The genes are TRBV5-4 and TRBJ1-1; 7 positions match TRBD1. The CDR3 sequence is 15 residues long. Germline V gene sequence: CDR1 SGHNT, CDR2 YYREEE (reference sequence). Germline trimming cut 2 bases from V and 1 base from J; bases unmatched to any gene: 5. The full variable domain, rest sourced from reference TRBV5-4 and TRBJ1-1, is ETGVTQSPTHLIKTRGQQVTLRCSSQSGHNTVSWYQQALGQGPQFIFQYYREEENGRGNFPPRFSGLQFPNYSSELNVNALELDDSALYLCASSFVTGRNTEAFFGQGTRLTVV.

This chain uses TRBV5-6 with TRBJ2-1, with a tentative D call TRBD2 (6 bases). CDR3 size: 16 residues. V was pared by 0 bases and J by 1 base, with 11 bases between. The germline CDR1 and CDR2 sequences are SGHDT and YYEEEE. The CDR3 coding sequence is TGTGCCAGCAGCTTGGCCGGCGGGAAGTCCTACAATGAGCAGTTCTTC. It is translated as CASSLAGGKSYNEQFF.

This clonotype has just a few counts. The V call is TRBV5-4, the J call TRBJ2-2; D is uncertain. V was clipped by 5 bases and J by 3 bases, with 5 bases between them. The germline V gene encodes CDR1 SGHNT and CDR2 YYREEE (reference sequence). The CDR3 totals 12 residues. The CDR3 DNA sequence: TGTGCCAGCAGTCTCGACACCGGGGAGCTGTTTTTT. Amino acids: CASSLDTGELFF.

The rearrangement links TRBV7-3 to TRBJ2-4; the D gene is possibly TRBD1 (7 bases). Germline V gene sequence: CDR1 SGHTA, CDR2 FQGTGA. Deletions cut 1 base from V and 8 bases from J, with 12 bases between. There are 14 residues in the CDR3. This CDR3 reads CASSLNGGTDIQYF. The CDR3 DNA sequence: TGTGCCAGCAGCTTAAATGGAGGGACAGACATTCAGTACTTC.

The chain uses TRBV7-2 and TRBJ2-7; 9 bases are shared with TRBD2. The CDR3 loop spans 16 amino acids. CDR1 and CDR2 from the germline V gene are SGHTA and FQGNSA. V lost 1 base, J lost 5 bases, and 9 bases stayed unmatched. CDR3 nucleotide sequence: TGTGCCAGCAGCTTAGTGGGGGCGCTAGCGGGAAACGAGCAGTACTTC. As protein: CASSLVGALAGNEQYF.

The chain recombines TRBV2 with TRBJ1-4; D gene unclear. V gave up 4 bases and J gave up 0 bases, with 6 bases separating them. CDR1 SNHLY and CDR2 FYNNEI come from the germline V gene. This CDR3 contains 14 residues. DNA of the CDR3: TGTGCCAGCAGTGCCGGGTCAACTAATGAAAAACTGTTTTTT. Translated: CASSAGSTNEKLFF. The complete variable domain, with remaining parts taken from reference TRBV2 and TRBJ1-4, reads EPEVTQTPSHQVTQMGQEVILRCVPISNHLYFYWYRQILGQKVEFLVSFYNNEISEKSEIFDDQFSVERPDGSNFTLKIRSTKLEDSAMYFCASSAGSTNEKLFFGSGTQLSVL.

The chain recombines TRBV6-9 with TRBJ2-2; D not resolved. CDR1 MNHGY and CDR2 SVAAGI come from the germline V gene. V shed 8 bases and J shed 4 bases, with 20 bases lying between them. The CDR3 sequence is 16 residues long. CDR3 amino acids: CASSNEHSWVTGELFF. DNA for the CDR3: TGTGCCAGCTCTAATGAACACAGTTGGGTCACCGGGGAGCTGTTTTTT.